Below, one T cell receptor (beta chain) is given with its context. Replicate PCRs for sorted subsets used 200 ng DNA; this equaled around 29,000 T cell genomes. Profiled with immunoSEQ multiplex PCR; TCRdb holds only in-frame clones, not every one. The sample contains around 690,000 clones, roughly 88% of which appear only once. CD45RO+ cells went into CD8 memory alongside CCR7-negative CD45RA+ TemRA cells. J was trimmed by 5 bases and V by 5 bases; bases with no gene match: 10. Germline-derived CDR1 and CDR2 are LNHDA and SQIVND (reference sequence). The CDR3 consists of 15 residues. The entry originates in a study of shared clonotypes between healthy human individuals.

Sequenced material: memory CD8+ T cells from PBMCs. Documented subset: CD45RO+ cells pooled with CCR7-negative TemRA cells. The chain combines TRBV19 with TRBJ2-3; 7 bases agree with TRBD1. The TCR originated in a man between 18 and 29 years old in good health. Some clones in this sample may be carry-over from other donors' samples. CDR3 amino acids: CASSEGGMNGDTQYF. In nucleotides, the CDR3 is TGTGCCAGTAGTGAAGGGGGCATGAATGGAGATACGCAGTATTTT.